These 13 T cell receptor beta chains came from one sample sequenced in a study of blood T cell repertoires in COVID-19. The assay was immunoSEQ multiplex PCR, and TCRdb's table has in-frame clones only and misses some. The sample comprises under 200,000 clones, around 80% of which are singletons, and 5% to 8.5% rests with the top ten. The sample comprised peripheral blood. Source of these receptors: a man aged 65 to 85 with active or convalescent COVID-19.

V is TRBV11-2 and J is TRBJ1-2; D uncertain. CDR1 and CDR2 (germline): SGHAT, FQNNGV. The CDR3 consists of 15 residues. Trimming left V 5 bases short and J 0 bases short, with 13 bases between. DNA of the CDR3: TGTGCCAGCAGCCCAGAGGGAATGGCTAACTATGGCTACACCTTC. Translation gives CASSPEGMANYGYTF.

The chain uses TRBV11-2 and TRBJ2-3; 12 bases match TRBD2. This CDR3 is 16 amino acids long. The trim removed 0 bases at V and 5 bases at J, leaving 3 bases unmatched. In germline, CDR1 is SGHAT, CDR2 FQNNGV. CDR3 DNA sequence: TGTGCCAGCAGCTTAGAACTAGCGGGGGGAGAAGATACGCAGTATTTT. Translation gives CASSLELAGGEDTQYF. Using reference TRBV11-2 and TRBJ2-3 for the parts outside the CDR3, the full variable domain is EAGVAQSPRYKIIEKRQSVAFWCNPISGHATLYWYQQILGQGPKLLIQFQNNGVVDDSQLPKDRFSAERLKGVDSTLKIQPAKLEDSAVYLCASSLELAGGEDTQYFGPGTRLTVL.

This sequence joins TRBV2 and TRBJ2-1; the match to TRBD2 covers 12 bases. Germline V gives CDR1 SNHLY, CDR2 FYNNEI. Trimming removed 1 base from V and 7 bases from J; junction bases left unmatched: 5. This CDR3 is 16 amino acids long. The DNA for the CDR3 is TGTGCCAGCAGTGAAGATCTAGCGGGAGGGTGGAATGAGCAGTTCTTC. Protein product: CASSEDLAGGWNEQFF.

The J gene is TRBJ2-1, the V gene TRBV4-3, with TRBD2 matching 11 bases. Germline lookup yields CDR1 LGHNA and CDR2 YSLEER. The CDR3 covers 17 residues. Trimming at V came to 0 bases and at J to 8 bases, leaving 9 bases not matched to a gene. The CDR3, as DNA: TGCGCCAGCAGCCAAGACGCGACTAGCGGGGTTAAGGATGAGCAGTTCTTC. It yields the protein CASSQDATSGVKDEQFF.

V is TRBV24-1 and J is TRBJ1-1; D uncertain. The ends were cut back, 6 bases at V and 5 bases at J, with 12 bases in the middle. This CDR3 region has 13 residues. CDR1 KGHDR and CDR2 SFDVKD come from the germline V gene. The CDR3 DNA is TGTGCCACCAGTTCCGCCGGAGGGACTGAAGCTTTCTTT. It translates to CATSSAGGTEAFF.

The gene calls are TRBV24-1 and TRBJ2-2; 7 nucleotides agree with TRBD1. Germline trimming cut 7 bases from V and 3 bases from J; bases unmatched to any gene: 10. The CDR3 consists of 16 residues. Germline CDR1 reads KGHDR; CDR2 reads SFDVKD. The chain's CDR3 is CATRWLQGPDTGELFF. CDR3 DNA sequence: TGTGCCACCAGATGGTTACAGGGGCCGGACACCGGGGAGCTGTTTTTT.

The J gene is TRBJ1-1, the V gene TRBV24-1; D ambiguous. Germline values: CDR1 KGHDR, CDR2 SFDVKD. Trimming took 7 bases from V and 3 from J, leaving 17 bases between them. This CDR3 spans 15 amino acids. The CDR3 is CATRKGSTTYTEAFF. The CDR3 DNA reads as TGTGCCACCAGGAAAGGGTCGACTACCTACACTGAAGCTTTCTTT.

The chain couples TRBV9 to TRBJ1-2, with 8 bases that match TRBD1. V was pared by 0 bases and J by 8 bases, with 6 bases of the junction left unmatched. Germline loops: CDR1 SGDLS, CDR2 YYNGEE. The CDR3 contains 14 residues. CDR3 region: CASSVEGTGIGYTF. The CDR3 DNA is TGTGCCAGCAGCGTAGAGGGGACAGGTATAGGCTACACCTTC.

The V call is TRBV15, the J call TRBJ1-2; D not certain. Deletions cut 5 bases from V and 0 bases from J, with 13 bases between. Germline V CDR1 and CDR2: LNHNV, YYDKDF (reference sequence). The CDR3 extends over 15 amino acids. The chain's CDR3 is CATSPFQLTNYGYTF. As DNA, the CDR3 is TGTGCCACCAGCCCATTCCAGTTGACTAACTATGGCTACACCTTC.

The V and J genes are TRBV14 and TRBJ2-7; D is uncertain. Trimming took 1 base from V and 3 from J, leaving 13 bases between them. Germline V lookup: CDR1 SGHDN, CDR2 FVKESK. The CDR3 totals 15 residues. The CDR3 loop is CASSQAPHSYYEQYF. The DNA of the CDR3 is TGTGCCAGCAGCCAAGCCCCCCACAGTTACTACGAGCAGTACTTC.

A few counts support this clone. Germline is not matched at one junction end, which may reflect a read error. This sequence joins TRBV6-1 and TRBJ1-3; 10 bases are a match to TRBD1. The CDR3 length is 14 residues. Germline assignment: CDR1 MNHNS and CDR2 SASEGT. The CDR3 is CASGDRGRSNTIYF. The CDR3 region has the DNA TGTGCCAGCGGTGACAGGGGGCGAAGTAACACCATATATTTT.

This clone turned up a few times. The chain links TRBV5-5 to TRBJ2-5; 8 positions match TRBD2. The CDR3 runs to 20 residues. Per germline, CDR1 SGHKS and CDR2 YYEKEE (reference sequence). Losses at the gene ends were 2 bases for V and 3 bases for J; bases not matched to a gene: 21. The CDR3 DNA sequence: TGTGCCAGCAGCTTCGGGAAGGGGAGAGCGGGAGCCTCAACCGAAGAGACCCAGTACTTC. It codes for CASSFGKGRAGASTEETQYF. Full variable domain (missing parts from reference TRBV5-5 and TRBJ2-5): DAGVTQSPTHLIKTRGQQVTLRCSPISGHKSVSWYQQVLGQGPQFIFQYYEKEERGRGNFPDRFSARQFPNYSSELNVNALLLGDSALYLCASSFGKGRAGASTEETQYFGPGTRLLVL.

CDR3 loop: CASSLGLLRDTEAFF. The CDR3 DNA reads TGTGCCAGCAGCTTGGGGCTCCTCCGGGACACTGAAGCTTTCTTT. This sequence joins TRBV5-6 and TRBJ1-1, with unresolved D. The V end was cut by 0 bases, the J end by 3 bases, with 12 bases between. The CDR3 is 15 amino acids. In germline, CDR1 is SGHDT, CDR2 YYEEEE.